This T cell receptor beta chain was sequenced for a study of a mutant IDH1 vaccine in newly diagnosed glioma. On the study more broadly: Patients were pretreated with radiotherapy, temozolomide, or both, mostly both. Overall study results and limits: Pseudoprogression appeared independent of alterations in top peripheral clonotypes.

Time point in this sample: baseline, week 1 (first vaccination visit). Treatment denoted: pre-vaccination baseline after standard-of-care therapy. Astrocytomas found in donors were new, WHO grade 3 or 4, IDH1-mutant and ATRX-lost. As regards this clone: Its antigen is undetermined.

Sequenced by immunoSEQ multiplex PCR; TCRdb stores in-frame clones only, minus some. The top ten hold roughly 6.8% of the sample, which has just under 95,000 clones, 83% seen once. Germline loops: CDR1 SGHAT, CDR2 FQNNGV. Unmatched junction bases numbered 10, after V lost 3 bases and J lost 2 bases. The CDR3 consists of 16 residues. The TCR comes from a woman aged 45-60 years with glioma. The J gene is TRBJ2-7, the V gene TRBV11-2, with 7 bases that match TRBD1. The sample in question was PBMCs, obtained from a glioma patient treated with radiotherapy, temozolomide or both. CDR3 loop: CASSFRGGGTPYEQYF. The CDR3 bases are TGTGCCAGCAGCTTTCGAGGGGGCGGAACCCCCTACGAGCAGTACTTC.